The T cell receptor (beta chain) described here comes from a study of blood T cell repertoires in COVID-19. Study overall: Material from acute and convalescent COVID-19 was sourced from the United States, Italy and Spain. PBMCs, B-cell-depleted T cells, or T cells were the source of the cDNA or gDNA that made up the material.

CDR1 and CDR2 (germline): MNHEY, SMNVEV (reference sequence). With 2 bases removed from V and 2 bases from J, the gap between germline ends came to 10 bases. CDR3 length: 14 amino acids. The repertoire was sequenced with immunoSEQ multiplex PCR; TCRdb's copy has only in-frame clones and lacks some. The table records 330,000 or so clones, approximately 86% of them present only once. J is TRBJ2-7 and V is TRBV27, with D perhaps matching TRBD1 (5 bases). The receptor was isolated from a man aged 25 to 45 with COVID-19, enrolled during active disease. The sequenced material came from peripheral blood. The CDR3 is CASSLRSGPYEQYF. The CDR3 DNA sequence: TGTGCCAGCAGTTTAAGGTCAGGGCCCTACGAGCAGTACTTC.